This T cell receptor beta chain was obtained from a study of vaccination and CD4 T cells after COVID-19. Study background: Typically, post-vaccine samples were obtained a median about 70 days after dose two, within a range of 14 to 241.

Regarding this clonotype: No antigen is known for it.

Treatment noted: approximately nine-day PBMC culture with coronavirus spike peptide pools or control peptides (ViraFEST assay). ViraFEST expanded antigen-specific T cells with peptide pools, then sequenced TCRs. Cultured CD4+ T-cell DNA underwent Oncomine TCR Beta short-read sequencing. Genomic DNA extraction was carried out from cultured CD4+ T cells. TCRdb fed the PCR reads into MiXCR, producing one record per CDR3 protein. This sample has some 16,000 distinct CDR3 sequences; approximately 53% occur once, and the top ten carry under 13%. Germline CDR1 SQVTM, CDR2 ANQGSEA. The CDR3 consists of 13 residues. Germline trimming cut 7 bases from V and 3 bases from J; bases unmatched to any gene: 4.

The receptor was derived from a human donor who had recovered from COVID-19. The chain carries TRBV29-1 and TRBJ2-3, with 10 bases fitting TRBD2. What was sequenced was CD4+ T cells from blood, cultured in vitro. CDR3 sequence (DNA): TGCAGCGCTAGCGGGAGCGGGACAGATACGCAGTATTTT. Amino acid sequence: CSASGSGTDTQYF.